The T cell receptor beta chain described here comes from a study of OX40 agonist ivuxolimab in advanced cancers. A note on the overall study: Ivuxolimab, which targeted the costimulatory receptor OX40 (CD134), was an agonistic, fully human IgG2 monoclonal antibody. Intravenous ivuxolimab was administered to patients every 2 weeks at six dose levels: 0.01, 0.1, 0.3, 1.5, 3 and 10 mg/kg. Among the roughly 50 dose-escalation patients, roughly 20 had hepatocellular carcinoma, 15 or so melanoma, 9 renal cell carcinoma and 9 head and neck cancer. A male proportion of around 80% and a mean age of 60 years, ranging from 23 to 79, were recorded for the dose-escalation cohort. Patients were allowed to have had prior anti-PD-1, anti-PD-L1 or anti-CTLA-4 therapy, and approximately 40% of the dose-escalation patients had previously received checkpoint inhibitors. Three dose-escalation patients achieved partial responses, one with hepatocellular carcinoma and two with cutaneous melanoma. The point of sequencing TCRbeta in the periphery was to test whether ivuxolimab changed TCR sequence diversity and drove clonal T-cell expansion. The monotherapy dose-escalation portion (N ≈ 57 patients) of the phase I ivuxolimab trial is reported in the paper. The research as a whole found: Partial responders in the 0.1-3.0 mg/kg groups had among the lowest normalized peripheral clonal expansion, especially among CD8+ T cells. Low levels of normalized T-cell clonal expansion were also seen in some patients who did not respond. At doses of 0.1 to 3.0 mg/kg, clonal expansion of both CD4+ and CD8+ blood T cells was observed from baseline to week 6. The antigen specificity of the peripheral T cells that underwent clonal expansion was not determined. After ivuxolimab, expanded clones were on average more numerous among CD8+ T cells than among CD4+ T cells.

Concerning this clone itself: Its antigen is unknown. No much larger clone is present one base from it, and per-base qualities are unavailable.

To sequence the TCRbeta CDR3 region, genomic DNA was isolated from the sorted cells. The immunoSEQ Assay was used to sequence the TCRbeta CDR3 regions. The table was pulled from immuneACCESS by TCRdb, which kept in-frame rearrangements only. Such tables lose some clones; where checked, under half of the loss comes from unresolved V genes, and the rest has no known cause. Recorded for this sample are some 44,000 clones; roughly 80% of them occurred a single time. The ten most abundant clones make up 4% to 6% of the sample. The trial excluded patients who had a history of autoimmune disease or were on systemic immunosuppression. Peripheral blood for TCR sequencing was drawn from every dose cohort at baseline, at cycle 4 day 1 and at cycle 7 day 1. The samples were taken from a phase I, first-in-human, multicenter, open-label dose-escalation trial of ivuxolimab. Adults with locally advanced or metastatic melanoma, renal cell carcinoma, hepatocellular carcinoma or head and neck squamous cell carcinoma were enrolled in the trial. Before TCR sequencing, CD4+ and CD8+ T cells were separately sorted from peripheral blood.

Sequences were derived from CD4+ or CD8+ T cells sorted from blood, sampled in a trial of the OX40 agonist ivuxolimab. The clonotype originates from an adult with an advanced solid tumor such as melanoma, head and neck, liver or kidney cancer.

The CDR3 region: CASSRGGSYNEQFF. The nucleotide sequence reads TGTGCCAGCAGCCGCGGGGGCTCCTACAATGAGCAGTTCTTC. The receptor chain draws on TRBV7-3 and TRBJ2-1, and TRBD2 aligns with 7 junction nucleotides. Sequences SGHTA (CDR1) and FQGTGA (CDR2) are obtained from the germline V gene. Inclusive of the bounding cysteine and phenylalanine, the CDR3 is 14 residues long. Only the CDR3 portion is preserved as DNA: 42 bases, with reading frame beginning at the first base. V trim: 5 bases; J trim: 0 bases; unmatched bases: 1.